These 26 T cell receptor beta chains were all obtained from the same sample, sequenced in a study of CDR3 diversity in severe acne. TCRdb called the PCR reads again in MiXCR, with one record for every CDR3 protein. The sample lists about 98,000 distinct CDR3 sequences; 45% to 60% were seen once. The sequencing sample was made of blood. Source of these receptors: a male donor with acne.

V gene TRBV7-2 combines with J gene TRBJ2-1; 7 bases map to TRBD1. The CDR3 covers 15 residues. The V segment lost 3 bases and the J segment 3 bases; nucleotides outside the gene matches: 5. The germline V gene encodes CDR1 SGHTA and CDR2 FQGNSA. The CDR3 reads CASSFRDSLYNEQFF. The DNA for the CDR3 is TGTGCCAGCAGCTTCCGGGACAGTCTCTACAATGAGCAGTTCTTC.

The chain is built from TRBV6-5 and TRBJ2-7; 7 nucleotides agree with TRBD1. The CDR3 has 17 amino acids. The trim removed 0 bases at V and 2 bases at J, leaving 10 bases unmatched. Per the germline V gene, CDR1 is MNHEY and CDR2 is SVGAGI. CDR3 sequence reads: CASSYSSISGGTYEQYF. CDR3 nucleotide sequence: TGTGCCAGCAGTTACTCGAGTATTTCAGGGGGAACCTACGAGCAGTACTTC.

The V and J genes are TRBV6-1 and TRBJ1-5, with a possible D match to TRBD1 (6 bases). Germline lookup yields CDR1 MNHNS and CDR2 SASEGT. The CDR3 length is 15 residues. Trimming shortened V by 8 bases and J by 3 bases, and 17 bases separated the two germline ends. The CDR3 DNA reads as TGTGCCAGCCTCGGGACAACTACCCACAATCAGCCCCAGCATTTT. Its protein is CASLGTTTHNQPQHF.

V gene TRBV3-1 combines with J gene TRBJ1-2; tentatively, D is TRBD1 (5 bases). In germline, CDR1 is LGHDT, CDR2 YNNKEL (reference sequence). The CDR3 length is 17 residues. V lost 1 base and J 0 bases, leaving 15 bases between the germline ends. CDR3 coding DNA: TGTGCCAGCAGCCAAGTCGCGGGGTTCAGGGCTAACTATGGCTACACCTTC. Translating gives CASSQVAGFRANYGYTF.

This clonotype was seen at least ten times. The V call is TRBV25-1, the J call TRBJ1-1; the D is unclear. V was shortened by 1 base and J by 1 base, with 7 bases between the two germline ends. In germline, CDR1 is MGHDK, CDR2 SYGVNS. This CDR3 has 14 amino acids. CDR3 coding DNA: TGTGCCAGCAGTGAATGGGCAGCGAACACTGAAGCTTTCTTT. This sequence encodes CASSEWAANTEAFF.

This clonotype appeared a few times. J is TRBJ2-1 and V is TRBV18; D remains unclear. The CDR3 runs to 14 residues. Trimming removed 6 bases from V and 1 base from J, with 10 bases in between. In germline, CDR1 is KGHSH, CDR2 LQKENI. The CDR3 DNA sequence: TGTGCCAGCTCTATCCTAGGGTCCTACAATGAGCAGTTCTTC. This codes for CASSILGSYNEQFF.

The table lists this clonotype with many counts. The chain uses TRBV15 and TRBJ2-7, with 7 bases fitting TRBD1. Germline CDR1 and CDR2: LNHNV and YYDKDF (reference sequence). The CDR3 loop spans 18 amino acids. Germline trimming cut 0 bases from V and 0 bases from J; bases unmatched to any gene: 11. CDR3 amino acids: CATSRDPSPGGYSYEQYF. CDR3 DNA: TGTGCCACCAGCAGAGATCCCTCTCCAGGGGGTTACTCCTACGAGCAGTACTTC.

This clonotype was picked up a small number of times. In DNA form, the CDR3 reads TGTGCCACCAGCATAAACCAATACTCCGGGACCGCCAATGAGCAGTTCTTC. The encoded protein is CATSINQYSGTANEQFF. V is TRBV15 and J is TRBJ2-1; D possibly uses TRBD1 or TRBD2 (5 bases each). The CDR3 has 17 amino acids. V was trimmed by 4 bases and J by 6 bases, leaving 22 bases between them. Germline CDR1 reads LNHNV; CDR2 reads YYDKDF (reference sequence).

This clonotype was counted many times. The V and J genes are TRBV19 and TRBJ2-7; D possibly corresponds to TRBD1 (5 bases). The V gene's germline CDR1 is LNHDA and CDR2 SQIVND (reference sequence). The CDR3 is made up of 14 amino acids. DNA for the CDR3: TGTTCGTCGTTCAGGCAGGACATTTACTACGAGCAGTACTTC. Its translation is CSSFRQDIYYEQYF.

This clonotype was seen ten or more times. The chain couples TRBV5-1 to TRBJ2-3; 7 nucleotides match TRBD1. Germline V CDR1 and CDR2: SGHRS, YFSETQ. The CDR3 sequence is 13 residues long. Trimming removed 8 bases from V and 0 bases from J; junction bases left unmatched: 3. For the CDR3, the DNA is TGCGCCAGTGCGACAGGGAGCACAGATACGCAGTATTTT. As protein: CASATGSTDTQYF.

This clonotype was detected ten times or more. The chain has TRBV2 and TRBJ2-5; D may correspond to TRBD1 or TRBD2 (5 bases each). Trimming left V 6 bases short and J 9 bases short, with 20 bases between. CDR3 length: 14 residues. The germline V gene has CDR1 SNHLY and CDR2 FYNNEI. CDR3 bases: TGTGCCAGCAGCTCGCGAGGGGAAAGTCAGCCCCAGTACTTC. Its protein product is CASSSRGESQPQYF.

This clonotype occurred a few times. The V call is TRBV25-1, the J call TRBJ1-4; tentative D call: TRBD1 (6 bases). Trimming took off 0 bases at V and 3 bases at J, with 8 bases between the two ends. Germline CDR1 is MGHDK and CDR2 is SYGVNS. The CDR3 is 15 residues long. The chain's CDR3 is CASSEYEGANEKLFF. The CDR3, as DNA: TGTGCCAGCAGTGAATATGAGGGGGCTAATGAAAAACTGTTTTTT.

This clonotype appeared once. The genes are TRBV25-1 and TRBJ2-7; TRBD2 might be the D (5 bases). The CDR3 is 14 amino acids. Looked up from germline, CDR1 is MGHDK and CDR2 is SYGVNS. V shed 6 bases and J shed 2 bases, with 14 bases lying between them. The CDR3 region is CASRLAGVTYEQYF. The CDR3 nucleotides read TGTGCCAGCAGGCTGGCCGGGGTCACCTACGAGCAGTACTTC.

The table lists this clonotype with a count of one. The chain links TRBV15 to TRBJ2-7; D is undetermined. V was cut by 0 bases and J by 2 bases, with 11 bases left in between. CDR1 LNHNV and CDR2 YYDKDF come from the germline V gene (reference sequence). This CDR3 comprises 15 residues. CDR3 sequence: CATSRDHTQTYEQYF. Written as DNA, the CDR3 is TGTGCCACCAGCAGAGATCATACGCAAACCTACGAGCAGTACTTC.

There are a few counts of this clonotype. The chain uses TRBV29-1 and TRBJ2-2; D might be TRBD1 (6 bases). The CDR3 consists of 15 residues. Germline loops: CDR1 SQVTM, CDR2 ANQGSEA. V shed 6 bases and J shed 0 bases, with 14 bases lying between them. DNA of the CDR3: TGCAGCGTGGACACCACAGGGACGAACACCGGGGAGCTGTTTTTT. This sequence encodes CSVDTTGTNTGELFF.

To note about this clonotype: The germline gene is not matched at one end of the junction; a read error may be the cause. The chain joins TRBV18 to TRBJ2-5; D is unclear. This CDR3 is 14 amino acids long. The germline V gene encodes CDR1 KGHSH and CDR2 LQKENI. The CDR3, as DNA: TGTGCCAGCACACCTGGGCGGAGCCAAGAGACCCAGTACTTC. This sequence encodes CASTPGRSQETQYF. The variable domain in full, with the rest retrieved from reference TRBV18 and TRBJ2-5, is NAGVMQNPRHLVRRRGQEARLRCSPMKGHSHVYWYRQLPEEGLKFMVYLQKENIIDESGMPKERFSAEFPKEGPSILRIQQVVRGDSAAYFCASTPGRSQETQYFGPGTRLLVL.

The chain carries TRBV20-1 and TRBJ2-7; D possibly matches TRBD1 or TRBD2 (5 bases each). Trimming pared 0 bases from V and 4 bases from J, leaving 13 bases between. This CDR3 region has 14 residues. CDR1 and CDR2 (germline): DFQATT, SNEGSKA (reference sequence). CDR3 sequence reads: CSARDQRGVYEQYF. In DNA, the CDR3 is TGCAGTGCTAGAGATCAGAGGGGCGTATACGAGCAGTACTTC.

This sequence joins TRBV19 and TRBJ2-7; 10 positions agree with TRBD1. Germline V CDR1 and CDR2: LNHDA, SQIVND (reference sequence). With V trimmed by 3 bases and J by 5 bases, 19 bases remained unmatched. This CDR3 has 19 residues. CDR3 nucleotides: TGTGCCAGTAGTATGTCAGCCGCACCTTCGGGACAGGGGAAGAACGAGCAGTACTTC. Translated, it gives CASSMSAAPSGQGKNEQYF.

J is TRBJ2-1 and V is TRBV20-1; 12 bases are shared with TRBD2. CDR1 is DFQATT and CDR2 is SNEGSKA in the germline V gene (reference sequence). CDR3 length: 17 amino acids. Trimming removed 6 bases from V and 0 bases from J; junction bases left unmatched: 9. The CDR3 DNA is TGCAGTGCCAAGGGACTAGCGGGCGTGTGCTCCTACAATGAGCAGTTCTTC. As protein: CSAKGLAGVCSYNEQFF.

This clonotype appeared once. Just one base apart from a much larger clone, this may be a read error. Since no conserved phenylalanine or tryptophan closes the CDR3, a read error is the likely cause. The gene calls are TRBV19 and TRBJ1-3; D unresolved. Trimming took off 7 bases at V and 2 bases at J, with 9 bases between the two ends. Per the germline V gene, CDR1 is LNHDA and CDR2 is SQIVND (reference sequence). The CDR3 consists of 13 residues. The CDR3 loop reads CASMGLTGNTIYS. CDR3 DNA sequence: TGTGCCAGTATGGGTTTAACTGGAAACACCATATATTCT.

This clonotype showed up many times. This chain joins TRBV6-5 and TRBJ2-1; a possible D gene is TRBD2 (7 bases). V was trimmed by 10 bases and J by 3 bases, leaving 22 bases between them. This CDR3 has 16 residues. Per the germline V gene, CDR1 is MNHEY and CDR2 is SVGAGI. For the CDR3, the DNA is TGTGCCACCTCACGGGGGGCGGGACGGGGCTACAATGAGCAGTTCTTC. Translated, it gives CATSRGAGRGYNEQFF.

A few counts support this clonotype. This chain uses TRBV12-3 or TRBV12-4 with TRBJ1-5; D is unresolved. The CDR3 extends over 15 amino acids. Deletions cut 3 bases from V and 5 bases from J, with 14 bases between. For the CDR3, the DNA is TGTGCCAGCAGTTTTCAGTCGTCGGGTCATCAGCCCCAGCATTTT. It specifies CASSFQSSGHQPQHF.

The CDR3 DNA reads TGTGCCAGCAGCTTAGTTGGGACAGGGGGCACAGATACGCAGTATTTT. This encodes CASSLVGTGGTDTQYF. The chain employs TRBV11-2 and TRBJ2-3; 10 bases agree with TRBD1. In germline, CDR1 is SGHAT, CDR2 FQNNGV. With 1 base clipped from V and 1 base from J, the junction kept 2 bases outside the gene matches. CDR3 length equals 16 residues. The complete variable domain, with remaining parts taken from reference TRBV11-2 and TRBJ2-3, reads EAGVAQSPRYKIIEKRQSVAFWCNPISGHATLYWYQQILGQGPKLLIQFQNNGVVDDSQLPKDRFSAERLKGVDSTLKIQPAKLEDSAVYLCASSLVGTGGTDTQYFGPGTRLTVL.

The CDR3 nucleotides read TGTGCCAGCAGTGGGATTAATTCACCCCTCCACTTT. Translation: CASSGINSPLHF. V and J are TRBV6-5 and TRBJ1-6; D gene unclear. Trimming removed 5 bases from V and 6 bases from J, with 5 bases in between. The CDR3 covers 12 residues. The germline gives CDR1 MNHEY, CDR2 SVGAGI.

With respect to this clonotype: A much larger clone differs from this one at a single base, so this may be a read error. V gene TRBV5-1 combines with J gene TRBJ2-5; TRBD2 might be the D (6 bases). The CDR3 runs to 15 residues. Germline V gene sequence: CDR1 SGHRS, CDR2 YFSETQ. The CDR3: CASSLAKTRQEAQYF. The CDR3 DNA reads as TGCGCCAGCAGCTTGGCGAAGACTAGACAAGAGGCCCAGTACTTC.

This chain's CDR3 is CASSVDGRYTF. The CDR3 DNA follows: TGTGCCAGCAGCGTAGACGGCCGCTACACCTTC. This chain uses TRBV9 with TRBJ1-2; D not certain. This CDR3 spans 11 amino acids. Germline V lookup: CDR1 SGDLS, CDR2 YYNGEE. V dropped 0 bases and J dropped 9 bases, with 6 bases sitting between them.